This TCR beta chain appears in the sequencing data of a study of Ad26.COV2.S vaccination and SARS-CoV-2 variants. CDR1 and CDR2 (germline): SNHLY, FYNNEI. Trimming took 4 bases from V and 1 from J; bases not matched to a gene: 3. CDR3 length: 14 residues. Documented treatment: roughly 19 received Ad26.COV2.S at low or high dose, single or two shots; several received placebo; per-sample allocation not given. Following the first vaccine or placebo injection, samples were taken on day 63. The vaccine delivered Wuhan-strain SARS-CoV-2 spike through an Ad26 vector. The repertoire was sequenced with immunoSEQ multiplex PCR; TCRdb's copy has only in-frame clones and lacks some. This sample yields a few hundred thousand clones, of which roughly 90% are seen a single time; around 3.6% belongs to the top ten.

This material consisted of peripheral blood, taken in a trial of Ad26.COV2.S vaccine versus placebo. The chain couples TRBV2 to TRBJ2-7; 8 bases fit TRBD1. The TCR was taken from a person between 18 and 60 years old who received the Ad26.COV2.S COVID-19 vaccine or a placebo. CDR3 amino acids: CASSGRTGSYEQYF. The CDR3 coding sequence is TGTGCCAGCAGTGGAAGGACAGGGTCCTACGAGCAGTACTTC.